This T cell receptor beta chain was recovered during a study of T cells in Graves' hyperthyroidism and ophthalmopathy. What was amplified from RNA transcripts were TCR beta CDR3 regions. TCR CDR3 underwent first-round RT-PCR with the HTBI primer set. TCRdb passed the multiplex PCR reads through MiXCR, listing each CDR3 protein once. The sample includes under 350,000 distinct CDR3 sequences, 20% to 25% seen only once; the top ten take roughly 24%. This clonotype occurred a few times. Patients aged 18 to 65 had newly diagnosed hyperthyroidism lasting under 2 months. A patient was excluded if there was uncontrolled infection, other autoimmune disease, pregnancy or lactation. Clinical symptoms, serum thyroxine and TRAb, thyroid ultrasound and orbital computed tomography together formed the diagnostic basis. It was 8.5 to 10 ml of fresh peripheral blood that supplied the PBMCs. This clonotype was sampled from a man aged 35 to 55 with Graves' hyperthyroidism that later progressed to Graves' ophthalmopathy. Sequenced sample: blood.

CDR3 region: CASSYLDFGNTIYF. CDR3 coding DNA: TGTGCCAGCAGTTACTTGGACTTTGGAAACACCATATATTTT. The chain combines TRBV6-5 with TRBJ1-3; the D is unclear. The germline V and J ends were trimmed by 1 base and 3 bases, with 7 bases remaining between them. Germline loops: CDR1 MNHEY, CDR2 SVGAGI. There are 14 residues in the CDR3.